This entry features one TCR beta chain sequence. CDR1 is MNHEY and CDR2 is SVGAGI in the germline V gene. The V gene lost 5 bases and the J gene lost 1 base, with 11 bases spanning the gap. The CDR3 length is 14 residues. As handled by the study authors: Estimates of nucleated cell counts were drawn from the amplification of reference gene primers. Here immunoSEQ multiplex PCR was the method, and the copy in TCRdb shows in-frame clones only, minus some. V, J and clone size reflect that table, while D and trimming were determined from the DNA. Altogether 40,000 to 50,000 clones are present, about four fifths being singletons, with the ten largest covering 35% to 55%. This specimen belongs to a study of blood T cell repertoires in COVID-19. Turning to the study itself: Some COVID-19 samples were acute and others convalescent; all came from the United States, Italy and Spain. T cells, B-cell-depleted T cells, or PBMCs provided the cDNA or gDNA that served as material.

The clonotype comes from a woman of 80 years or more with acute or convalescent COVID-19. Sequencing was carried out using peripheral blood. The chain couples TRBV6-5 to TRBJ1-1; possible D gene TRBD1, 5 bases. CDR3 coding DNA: TGTGCCAGCAGTAGGGGAGGAGGGAACACTGAAGCTTTCTTT. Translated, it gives CASSRGGGNTEAFF.